The 16 T cell receptor beta chains given below trace back to one sample, sequenced in a study of T cells in Graves' hyperthyroidism and ophthalmopathy. RNA transcripts served as the template for amplifying TCR beta CDR3 regions. HTBI primers were used for first-round RT-PCR of the TCR CDR3. MiXCR was run by TCRdb on the multiplex PCR reads, yielding one entry per CDR3 protein. The data show around 690,000 distinct CDR3 sequences, around 16% seen once. Specimen: blood. The receptors here all came from a man in his fifties or sixties with Graves' hyperthyroidism.

The chain has TRBV14 and TRBJ2-7; D is unclear. The CDR3 length is 15 residues. The germline V gene encodes CDR1 SGHDN and CDR2 FVKESK. V lost 1 base to trimming and J lost 3 bases, with 13 bases between them. The CDR3 nucleotides are TGTGCCAGCAGCCAAGTATCTGGCAGGTACTACGAGCAGTACTTC. Its protein is CASSQVSGRYYEQYF. Full variable domain (outside the CDR3, taken from reference TRBV14 and TRBJ2-7): EAGVTQFPSHSVIEKGQTVTLRCDPISGHDNLYWYRRVMGKEIKFLLHFVKESKQDESGMPNNRFLAERTGGTYSTLKVQPAELEDSGVYFCASSQVSGRYYEQYFGPGTRLTVT.

This sequence joins TRBV5-1 and TRBJ2-6; 8 nucleotides match TRBD1. V shed 4 bases, J shed 0 bases, and the junction held 6 bases outside the gene matches. The germline CDR1 and CDR2 sequences are SGHRS and YFSETQ. This CDR3 comprises 17 residues. The CDR3 coding sequence is TGCGCCAGCAGCCCCTCCGGGACAGGCTCTGGGGCCAACGTCCTGACTTTC. Translating it yields CASSPSGTGSGANVLTF.

This clonotype has just a few counts. The CDR3 DNA sequence: TGTGCCAGCAGCGTAAGGGGAGGGGAGCAGTTCTTC. Protein: CASSVRGGEQFF. V is TRBV9 and J is TRBJ2-1; 7 nucleotides match TRBD2. Trimming at V came to 1 base and at J to 10 bases, leaving 2 bases not matched to a gene. Germline-derived CDR1 and CDR2 are SGDLS and YYNGEE. This CDR3 is 12 amino acids long.

This clonotype was found many times. This rearrangement joins TRBV6-1 to TRBJ2-2; a weak D match, TRBD1 (5 bases). Trimming removed 6 bases at V and 0 bases at J, with 20 bases between. The CDR3 sequence is 18 residues long. The V gene's germline CDR1 is MNHNS and CDR2 SASEGT. CDR3 amino acids: CASSGRTPVTANTGELFF. In nucleotides, the CDR3 is TGTGCCAGCAGCGGCCGGACACCAGTTACCGCGAACACCGGGGAGCTGTTTTTT.

This chain joins TRBV27 and TRBJ2-2, with TRBD2 matching over 12 bases. From germline, CDR1 is MNHEY and CDR2 SMNVEV (reference sequence). The CDR3 loop spans 15 amino acids. The trim removed 6 bases at V and 5 bases at J, leaving 4 bases unmatched. The CDR3 here is CASSWGTSGTGELFF. Written as DNA, the CDR3 is TGTGCCAGCAGCTGGGGGACTAGCGGGACCGGGGAGCTGTTTTTT.

This clonotype has a count of ten or more. V and J are TRBV7-6 and TRBJ2-3, with 7 bases aligning to TRBD2. This CDR3 region has 16 residues. Germline V gene lookup returns CDR1 SGHVS and CDR2 FNYEAQ. Trimming at V came to 2 bases and at J to 4 bases, leaving 9 bases not matched to a gene. The CDR3 coding sequence is TGTGCCAGCAGCTTAAGCGGCGGGAGTCGGTCAGATACGCAGTATTTT. Its translation is CASSLSGGSRSDTQYF.

This clonotype was seen a few times. V and J are TRBV11-2 and TRBJ1-5, with D hard to call. The V gene's germline CDR1 is SGHAT and CDR2 FQNNGV. Trimming took 0 bases from V and 0 from J, leaving 9 bases between them. This CDR3 spans 16 amino acids. The chain's CDR3 is CASSLDWVGSNQPQHF. CDR3 in DNA: TGTGCCAGCAGCTTAGATTGGGTGGGTAGCAATCAGCCCCAGCATTTT.

There are a few counts of this clonotype. V is TRBV6-2 or TRBV6-3 and J is TRBJ2-5, with 9 nucleotides matching TRBD1. CDR3 length: 17 residues. Germline assignment: CDR1 MNHEY and CDR2 SVGEGT. V trimming: 0 bases; J trimming: 6 bases; junction bases outside the gene matches: 11. The CDR3 DNA reads as TGTGCCAGCAGTTACTCGGACAGGGGCGGAGGGAGAAAGACCCAGTACTTC. Its protein product is CASSYSDRGGGRKTQYF.

The chain carries TRBV29-1 and TRBJ1-2, with TRBD1 matching 10 bases. The CDR3 covers 12 residues. Per germline, CDR1 SQVTM and CDR2 ANQGSEA. V trimming: 8 bases; J trimming: 8 bases; junction bases outside the gene matches: 8. CDR3 region: CSTRQGAGGYTF. CDR3 DNA sequence: TGCAGCACCCGACAGGGGGCTGGAGGCTACACCTTC.

J is TRBJ2-7 and V is TRBV10-1; no clear D. V was clipped by 4 bases and J by 3 bases, with 7 bases between them. The CDR3 covers 12 residues. In germline, CDR1 is WNHNN, CDR2 SYGVQD (reference sequence). CDR3: CASSAEIYEQYF. The CDR3 DNA sequence: TGCGCCAGCAGTGCAGAGATCTACGAGCAGTACTTC.

This clonotype came up many times. The chain has TRBV12-3 or TRBV12-4 and TRBJ1-5, with 7 bases identical to TRBD1. The V segment lost 1 base and the J segment 7 bases; nucleotides outside the gene matches: 7. The CDR3 is 15 amino acids. Here the CDR3 DNA reads TGTGCCAGCAGTTTAGGCAGGGGGTTGAAGCAGCCCCAGCATTTT. Its protein is CASSLGRGLKQPQHF.

This clonotype was seen ten or more times. V usage is TRBV28 and J usage is TRBJ2-2; 12 bases are shared with TRBD1. In germline, CDR1 is MDHEN, CDR2 SYDVKM. V trimming: 3 bases; J trimming: 5 bases; junction bases outside the gene matches: 4. The CDR3 is 16 residues long. As DNA, the CDR3 is TGTGCCAGCAGTTTGGGACAGGGGGCAGTAACCGGGGAGCTGTTTTTT. Translated, it gives CASSLGQGAVTGELFF.

This clonotype occurred many times. The chain couples TRBV10-3 to TRBJ2-2; TRBD1 is a possible D gene (6 bases). Looked up from germline, CDR1 is ENHRY and CDR2 is SYGVKD. The CDR3 is made up of 14 amino acids. V dropped 0 bases and J dropped 6 bases, with 8 bases sitting between them. CDR3 sequence (DNA): TGTGCCATCAGTGAGTCGGCAGGGGCCGGGGAGCTGTTTTTT. Protein: CAISESAGAGELFF.

This clonotype was seen repeatedly, ten times or more. The rearrangement uses TRBV7-3 and TRBJ2-5, with 7 bases lining up with TRBD2. Germline assignment: CDR1 SGHTA and CDR2 FQGTGA. This CDR3 contains 15 residues. Trimming at V came to 0 bases and at J to 3 bases, leaving 4 bases not matched to a gene. The CDR3 here is CASSLTGEGKETQYF. The CDR3 DNA follows: TGTGCCAGCAGCTTAACAGGGGAGGGGAAAGAGACCCAGTACTTC.

The chain joins TRBV20-1 to TRBJ2-2, with 7 bases fitting TRBD2. CDR1 is DFQATT, CDR2 SNEGSKA, per germline (reference sequence). Losses at the gene ends were 6 bases for V and 4 bases for J; bases not matched to a gene: 11. The CDR3 covers 15 residues. The CDR3 nucleotides are TGCAGTGCCCGAAGCGGGGAGGAGAGCACCGGGGAGCTGTTTTTT. It specifies CSARSGEESTGELFF.

There are many counts of this clonotype. The gene calls are TRBV28 and TRBJ1-1, with D hard to call. The CDR3 is made up of 15 amino acids. V was trimmed by 4 bases and J by 5 bases, leaving 17 bases between them. CDR1 MDHEN and CDR2 SYDVKM come from the germline V gene. CDR3 bases: TGTGCCAGCAGTTCCCCGTCTGAGGGTGGTACTGAAGCTTTCTTT. This encodes CASSSPSEGGTEAFF.